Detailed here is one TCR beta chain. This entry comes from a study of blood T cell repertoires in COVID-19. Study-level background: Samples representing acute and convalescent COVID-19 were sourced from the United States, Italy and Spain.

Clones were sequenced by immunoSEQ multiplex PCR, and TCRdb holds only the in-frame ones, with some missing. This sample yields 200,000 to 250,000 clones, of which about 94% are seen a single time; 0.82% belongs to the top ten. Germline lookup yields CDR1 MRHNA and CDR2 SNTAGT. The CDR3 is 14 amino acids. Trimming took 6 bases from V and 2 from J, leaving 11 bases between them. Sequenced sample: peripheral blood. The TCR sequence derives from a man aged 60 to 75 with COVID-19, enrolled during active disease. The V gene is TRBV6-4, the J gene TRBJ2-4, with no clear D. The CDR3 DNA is TGTGCCAGCAGGGCCCCTCCAACCAAAAACATTCAGTACTTC. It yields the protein CASRAPPTKNIQYF.